Below, 10 T cell receptor beta chains from the same sample are listed, as sequenced in a study of control samples from healthy donors and cancer patients. Here immunoSEQ multiplex PCR was the method, and the copy in TCRdb shows in-frame clones only, minus some. The repertoire holds about 150,000 clones, approximately 94% seen once, with 5.7% in the top ten. Material: blood. The receptor set was obtained from a man aged 40-50 years in good health.

The chain joins TRBV12-5 to TRBJ2-1; TRBD1 or TRBD2 may be the D gene (5 bases each). Trimming left V 7 bases short and J 7 bases short, with 14 bases between. The CDR3 consists of 13 residues. Germline-derived CDR1 and CDR2 are LGHNT and FRNRAP. CDR3 amino acids: CASVARDGNEQFF. CDR3 in DNA: TGTGCTAGTGTTGCCCGGGACGGGAATGAGCAGTTCTTC.

The gene calls are TRBV25-1 and TRBJ1-1; D remains ambiguous. V was clipped by 4 bases and J by 1 base, with 13 bases between them. Germline CDR1 is MGHDK and CDR2 is SYGVNS. The CDR3 is 15 residues long. CDR3 DNA sequence: TGTGCCAGCAGTGTTATAATAGGACCGAACACTGAAGCTTTCTTT. This codes for CASSVIIGPNTEAFF.

V and J are TRBV5-1 and TRBJ2-7, with 7 positions matching TRBD1. V was clipped by 5 bases and J by 7 bases; unmatched bases: 15. The CDR3 totals 15 residues. CDR1 and CDR2 from the germline V gene are SGHRS and YFSETQ. CDR3 nucleotide sequence: TGCGCCAGCAGTCCTACGACAGGGCACTACGTGGAGCAGTACTTC. Its protein is CASSPTTGHYVEQYF.

V is TRBV7-2 and J is TRBJ2-7; D is possibly TRBD1 (6 bases). With 0 bases removed from V and 8 bases from J, the gap between germline ends came to 26 bases. In germline, CDR1 is SGHTA, CDR2 FQGNSA. The CDR3 contains 18 residues. CDR3 DNA: TGTGCCAGCAGCTTAGCGACCAGGGGAACAGCATCCAATATCCAGCAGTACTTC. This encodes CASSLATRGTASNIQQYF.

This sequence joins TRBV5-6 and TRBJ1-1; 7 nucleotides align to TRBD1. Trimming at V came to 0 bases and at J to 3 bases, leaving 5 bases not matched to a gene. This CDR3 is 15 amino acids long. Germline V CDR1 and CDR2: SGHDT, YYEEEE. CDR3 sequence: CASSLDRGFHTEAFF. DNA of the CDR3: TGTGCCAGCAGCTTGGACAGGGGCTTCCACACTGAAGCTTTCTTT.

The gene calls are TRBV3-1 (or the pseudogene TRBV3-2) and TRBJ1-1, with 12 bases identical to TRBD1. Germline CDR1 reads LGHDT; CDR2 reads YNNKEL (reference sequence). The ends lost 1 base at V and 3 bases at J; junction bases unmatched: 12. The CDR3 is 19 residues long. Here the CDR3 DNA reads TGTGCCAGCAGCCAAGCTGAGGGACAGGGGGCGAGGGAAGACACTGAAGCTTTCTTT. Translating gives CASSQAEGQGAREDTEAFF.

V is TRBV5-6 and J is TRBJ1-5, with unresolved D. The CDR3 has 15 residues. Per the germline V gene, CDR1 is SGHDT and CDR2 is YYEEEE. V was trimmed by 1 base and J by 5 bases, leaving 13 bases between them. The CDR3 nucleotides are TGTGCCAGCAGCTTGATGGCGCGTGGGGATCAGCCCCAGCATTTT. It yields the protein CASSLMARGDQPQHF.

V and J are TRBV9 and TRBJ1-1; 7 bases are a match to TRBD1. The germline V gene encodes CDR1 SGDLS and CDR2 YYNGEE. The CDR3 covers 15 residues. V shed 3 bases, J shed 1 base, and the junction held 6 bases outside the gene matches. The chain's CDR3 is CASSASGQRNTEAFF. DNA for the CDR3: TGTGCCAGCAGCGCTTCGGGACAGCGGAACACTGAAGCTTTCTTT.

J is TRBJ1-6 and V is TRBV28; perhaps TRBD1 as D (6 bases). The V and J ends lost 7 bases and 9 bases respectively, with 19 bases between them. CDR3 length equals 15 residues. Germline V lookup: CDR1 MDHEN, CDR2 SYDVKM. The CDR3 spells CASTTTGTSSSPLHF. The CDR3 bases are TGTGCCAGCACCACCACAGGGACTAGTAGTTCACCCCTCCACTTT.

This chain links TRBV19 with TRBJ1-4; no clear D gene. Germline assignment: CDR1 LNHDA and CDR2 SQIVND (reference sequence). Trimming pared 5 bases from V and 5 bases from J, leaving 12 bases between. The CDR3 length is 14 residues. CDR3 sequence reads: CASSRRRPNEKLFF. The CDR3 DNA sequence: TGTGCCAGTAGTCGGCGCAGGCCGAATGAAAAACTGTTTTTT. Based on the CDR3 plus reference TRBV19 and TRBJ1-4, the full variable domain is DGGITQSPKYLFRKEGQNVTLSCEQNLNHDAMYWYRQDPGQGLRLIYYSQIVNDFQKGDIAEGYSVSREKKESFPLTVTSAQKNPTAFYLCASSRRRPNEKLFFGSGTQLSVL.